This TCR beta chain comes out of a study of T cell responses to AZD1222 COVID-19 vaccine. Study observations and caveats: Donor demographics were predominantly white British with a female majority; clonal diversity may be underestimated. Unmutated variant regions reportedly attract nearly half of all spike-specific TCRs. Seropositive AZD1222 recipients at baseline numbered only 6 or 7.

In germline, CDR1 is ENHRY, CDR2 SYGVKD. Trimming removed 0 bases at V and 0 bases at J, with 9 bases between. This CDR3 comprises 15 residues. Researchers grouped second doses given at about 4 or about 12 weeks into one pool. About this clone itself: Its antigen is currently unknown.

Clones were read by immunoSEQ multiplex PCR, and TCRdb kept only the in-frame ones, dropping some. The sample lists some 150,000 clones, roughly 88% occurring once. The source was peripheral blood, collected 28 days after the second AZD1222 dose. The genes are TRBV10-3 and TRBJ2-7; no clear D gene. The receptor's source is an adult who received the AZD1222 COVID-19 vaccine. CDR3 sequence: CAISESKLSSYEQYF. CDR3 coding DNA: TGTGCCATCAGTGAGTCGAAGCTGAGCTCCTACGAGCAGTACTTC.